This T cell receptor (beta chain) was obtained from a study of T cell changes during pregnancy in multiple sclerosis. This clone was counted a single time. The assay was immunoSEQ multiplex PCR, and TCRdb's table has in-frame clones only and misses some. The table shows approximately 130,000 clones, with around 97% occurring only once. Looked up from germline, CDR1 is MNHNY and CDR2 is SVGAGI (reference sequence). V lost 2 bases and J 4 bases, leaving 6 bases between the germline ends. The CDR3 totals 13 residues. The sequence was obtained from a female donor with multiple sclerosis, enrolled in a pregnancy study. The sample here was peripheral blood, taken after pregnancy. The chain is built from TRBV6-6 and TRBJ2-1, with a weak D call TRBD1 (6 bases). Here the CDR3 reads CASSYRGYNEQFF. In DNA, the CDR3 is TGTGCCAGCAGTTACAGGGGGTACAATGAGCAGTTCTTC.